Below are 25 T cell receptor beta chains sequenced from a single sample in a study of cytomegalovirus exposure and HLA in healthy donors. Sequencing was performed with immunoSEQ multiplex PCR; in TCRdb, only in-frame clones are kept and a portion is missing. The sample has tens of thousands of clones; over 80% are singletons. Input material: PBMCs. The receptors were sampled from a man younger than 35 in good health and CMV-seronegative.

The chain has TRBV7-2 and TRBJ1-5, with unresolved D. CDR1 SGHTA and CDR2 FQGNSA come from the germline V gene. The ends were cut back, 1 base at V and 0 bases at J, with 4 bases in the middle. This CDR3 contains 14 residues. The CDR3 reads CASSLDSSNQPQHF. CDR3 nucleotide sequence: TGTGCCAGCAGCTTAGACAGTAGCAATCAGCCCCAGCATTTT.

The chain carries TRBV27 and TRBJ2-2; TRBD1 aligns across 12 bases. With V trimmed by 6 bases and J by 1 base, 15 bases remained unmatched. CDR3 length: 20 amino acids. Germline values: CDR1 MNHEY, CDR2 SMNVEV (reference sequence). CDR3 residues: CASSPLPGTGGGGNTGELFF. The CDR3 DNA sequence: TGTGCCAGCAGCCCTCTCCCGGGGACAGGGGGCGGAGGGAACACCGGGGAGCTGTTTTTT.

The CDR3 DNA reads as TGCGCCAGCAGCCAAGGGGCCGCGGTAGCGGGAGTTGAGACCCAGTACTTC. Protein sequence: CASSQGAAVAGVETQYF. This chain connects TRBV4-3 to TRBJ2-5; 9 positions agree with TRBD2. Germline loops: CDR1 LGHNA, CDR2 YSLEER. The CDR3 covers 17 residues. J was trimmed by 5 bases and V by 1 base; bases with no gene match: 11.

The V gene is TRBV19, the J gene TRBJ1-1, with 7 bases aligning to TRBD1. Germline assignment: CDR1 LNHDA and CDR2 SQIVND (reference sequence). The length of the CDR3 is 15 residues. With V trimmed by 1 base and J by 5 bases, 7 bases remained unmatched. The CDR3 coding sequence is TGTGCCAGTAGTATAGGAAGGGGGCGCCGGACTGAAGCTTTCTTT. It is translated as CASSIGRGRRTEAFF.

The CDR3 coding sequence is TGTGCCAGCAGCGAAGGCGGTGGCTACGAGCAGTACTTC. Residues: CASSEGGGYEQYF. The chain is built from TRBV9 and TRBJ2-7; no clear D gene. V lost 3 bases and J 3 bases, leaving 10 bases between the germline ends. CDR1 is SGDLS and CDR2 is YYNGEE in the germline V gene. The CDR3 is made up of 13 amino acids.

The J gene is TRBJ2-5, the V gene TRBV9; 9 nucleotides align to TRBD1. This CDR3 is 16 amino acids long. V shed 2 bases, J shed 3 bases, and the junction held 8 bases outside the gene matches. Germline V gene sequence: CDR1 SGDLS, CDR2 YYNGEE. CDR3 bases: TGTGCCAGCAGCGTTCCCGGGACAGGGCGTAAAGAGACCCAGTACTTC. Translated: CASSVPGTGRKETQYF.

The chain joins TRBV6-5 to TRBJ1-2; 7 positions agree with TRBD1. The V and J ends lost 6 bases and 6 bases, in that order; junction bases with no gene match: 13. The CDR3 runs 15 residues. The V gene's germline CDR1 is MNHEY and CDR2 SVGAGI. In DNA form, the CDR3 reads TGTGCCAGCAGCCGTGATGGACAGGACGTGCATGGCTACACCTTC. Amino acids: CASSRDGQDVHGYTF.

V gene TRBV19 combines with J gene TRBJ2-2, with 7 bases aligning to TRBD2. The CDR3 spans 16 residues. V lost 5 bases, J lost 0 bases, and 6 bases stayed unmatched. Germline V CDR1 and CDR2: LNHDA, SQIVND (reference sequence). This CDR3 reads CASSSGREPNTGELFF. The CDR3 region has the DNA TGTGCCAGTAGTTCGGGGCGGGAGCCGAACACCGGGGAGCTGTTTTTT.

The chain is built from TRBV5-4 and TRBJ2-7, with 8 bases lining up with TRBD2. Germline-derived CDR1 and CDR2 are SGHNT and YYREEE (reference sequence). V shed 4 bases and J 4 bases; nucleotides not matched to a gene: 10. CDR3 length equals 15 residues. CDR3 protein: CASSPGTGGPYEQYF. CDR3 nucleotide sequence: TGTGCCAGCAGCCCTGGTACGGGAGGGCCGTACGAGCAGTACTTC.

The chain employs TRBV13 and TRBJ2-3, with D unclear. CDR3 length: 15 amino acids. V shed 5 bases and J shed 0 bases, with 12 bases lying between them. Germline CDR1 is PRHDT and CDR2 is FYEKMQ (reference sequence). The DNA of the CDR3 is TGTGCCAGCAGCCCCCCAGGTTCTAGCACAGATACGCAGTATTTT. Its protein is CASSPPGSSTDTQYF.

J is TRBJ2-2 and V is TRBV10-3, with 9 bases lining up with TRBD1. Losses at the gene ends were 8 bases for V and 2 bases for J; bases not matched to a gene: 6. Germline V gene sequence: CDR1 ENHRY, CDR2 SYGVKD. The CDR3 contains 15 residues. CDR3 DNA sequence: TGTGCCATCTTGGGACAGGGTCCAAACACCGGGGAGCTGTTTTTT. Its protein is CAILGQGPNTGELFF.

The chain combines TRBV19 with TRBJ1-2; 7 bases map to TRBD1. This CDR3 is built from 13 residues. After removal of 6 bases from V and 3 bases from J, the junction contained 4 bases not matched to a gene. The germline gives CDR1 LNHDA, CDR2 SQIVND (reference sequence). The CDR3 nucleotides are TGTGCCAGTAGCCCGGGACAGTACTATGGCTACACCTTC. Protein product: CASSPGQYYGYTF.

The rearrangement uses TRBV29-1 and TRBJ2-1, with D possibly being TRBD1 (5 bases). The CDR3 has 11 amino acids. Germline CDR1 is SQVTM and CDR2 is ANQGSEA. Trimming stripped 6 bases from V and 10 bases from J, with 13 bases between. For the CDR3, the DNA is TGCAGCGTGGGGCAGGCAGGAGAGCAGTTCTTC. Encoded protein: CSVGQAGEQFF.

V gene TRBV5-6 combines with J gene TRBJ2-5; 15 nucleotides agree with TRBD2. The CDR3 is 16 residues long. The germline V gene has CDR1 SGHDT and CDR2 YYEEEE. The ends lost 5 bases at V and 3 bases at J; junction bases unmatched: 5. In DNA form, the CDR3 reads TGTGCCAGCAGATGGCGGACTAGCGGGAGGGAAGAGACCCAGTACTTC. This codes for CASRWRTSGREETQYF.

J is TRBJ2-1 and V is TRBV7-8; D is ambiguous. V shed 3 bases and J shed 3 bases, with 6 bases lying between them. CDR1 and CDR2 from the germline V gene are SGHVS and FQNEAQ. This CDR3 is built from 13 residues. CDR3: CASSFNNYNEQFF. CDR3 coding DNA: TGTGCCAGCAGCTTCAACAACTACAATGAGCAGTTCTTC.

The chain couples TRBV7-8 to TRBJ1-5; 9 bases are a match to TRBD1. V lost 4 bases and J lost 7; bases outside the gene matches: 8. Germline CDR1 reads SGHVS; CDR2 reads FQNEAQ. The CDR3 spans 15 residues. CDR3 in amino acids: CASSSGTGKGQPQHF. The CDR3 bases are TGTGCCAGCAGCTCGGGGACAGGGAAGGGGCAGCCCCAGCATTTT.

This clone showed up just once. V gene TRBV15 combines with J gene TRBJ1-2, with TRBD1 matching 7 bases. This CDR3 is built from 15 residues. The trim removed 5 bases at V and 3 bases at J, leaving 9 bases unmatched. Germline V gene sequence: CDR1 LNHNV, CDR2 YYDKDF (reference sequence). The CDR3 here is CATSPGQRFDYGYTF. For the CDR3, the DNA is TGTGCCACCAGCCCGGGACAGCGTTTTGACTATGGCTACACCTTC. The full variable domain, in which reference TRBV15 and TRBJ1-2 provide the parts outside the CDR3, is DAMVIQNPRYQVTQFGKPVTLSCSQTLNHNVMYWYQQKSSQAPKLLFHYYDKDFNNEADTPDNFQSRRPNTSFCFLDIRSPGLGDTAMYLCATSPGQRFDYGYTFGSGTRLTVV.

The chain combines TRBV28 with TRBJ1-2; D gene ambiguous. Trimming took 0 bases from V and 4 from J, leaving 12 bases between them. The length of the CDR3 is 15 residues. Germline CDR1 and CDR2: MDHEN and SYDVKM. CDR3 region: CASSLWAGGSYGYTF. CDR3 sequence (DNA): TGTGCCAGCAGTTTATGGGCAGGTGGCAGCTATGGCTACACCTTC.

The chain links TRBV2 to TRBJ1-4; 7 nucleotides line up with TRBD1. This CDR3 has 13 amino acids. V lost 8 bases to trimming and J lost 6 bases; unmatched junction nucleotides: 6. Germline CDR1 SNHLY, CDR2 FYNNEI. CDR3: CASSQGLDEKLFF. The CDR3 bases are TGTGCCAGCTCACAGGGGCTCGATGAAAAACTGTTTTTT. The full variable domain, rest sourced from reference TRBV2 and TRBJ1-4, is EPEVTQTPSHQVTQMGQEVILRCVPISNHLYFYWYRQILGQKVEFLVSFYNNEISEKSEIFDDQFSVERPDGSNFTLKIRSTKLEDSAMYFCASSQGLDEKLFFGSGTQLSVL.

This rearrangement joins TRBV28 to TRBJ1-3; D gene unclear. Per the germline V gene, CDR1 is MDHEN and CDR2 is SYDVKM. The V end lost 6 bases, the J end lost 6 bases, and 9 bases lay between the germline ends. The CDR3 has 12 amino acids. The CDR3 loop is CASSQLENTIYF. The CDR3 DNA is TGTGCCAGCAGCCAACTCGAAAACACCATATATTTT.

CDR3: CASSLGDRDTQYF. The CDR3 DNA is TGTGCCAGCAGCTTAGGGGACAGGGATACGCAGTATTTT. The rearrangement links TRBV11-3 to TRBJ2-3; TRBD1 matches at 8 bases. Trimming at V came to 1 base and at J to 6 bases, leaving 0 bases not matched to a gene. CDR3 length: 13 amino acids. Germline V lookup: CDR1 SGHNT, CDR2 YENEEA.

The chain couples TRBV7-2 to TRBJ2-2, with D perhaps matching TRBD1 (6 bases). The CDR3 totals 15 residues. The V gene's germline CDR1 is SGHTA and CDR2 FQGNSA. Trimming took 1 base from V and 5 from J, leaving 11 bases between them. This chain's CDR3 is CASSLEGEGTGELFF. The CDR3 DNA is TGTGCCAGCAGCTTAGAGGGGGAAGGAACCGGGGAGCTGTTTTTT.

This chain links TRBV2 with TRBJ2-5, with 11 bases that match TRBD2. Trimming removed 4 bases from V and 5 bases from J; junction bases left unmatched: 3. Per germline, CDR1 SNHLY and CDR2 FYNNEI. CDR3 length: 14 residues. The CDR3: CASSVASGRETQYF. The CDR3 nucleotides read TGTGCCAGCAGTGTGGCTAGCGGGAGGGAGACCCAGTACTTC.

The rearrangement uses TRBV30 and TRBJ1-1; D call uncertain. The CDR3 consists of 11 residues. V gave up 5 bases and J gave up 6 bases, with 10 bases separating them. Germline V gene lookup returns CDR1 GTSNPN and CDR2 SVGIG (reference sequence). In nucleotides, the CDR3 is TGTGCCTGGCGGAGACTCGCTGAAGCTTTCTTT. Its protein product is CAWRRLAEAFF.

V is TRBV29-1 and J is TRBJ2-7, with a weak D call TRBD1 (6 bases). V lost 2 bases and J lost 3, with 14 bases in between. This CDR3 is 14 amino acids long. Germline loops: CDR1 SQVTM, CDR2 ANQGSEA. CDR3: CSVEMFRGHYEQYF. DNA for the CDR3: TGCAGCGTTGAAATGTTCAGGGGCCACTACGAGCAGTACTTC.